The 9 T cell receptor beta chains below all came from one sample that was sequenced in a study of glioma-infiltrating T cells after dendritic cell vaccination. Time point meaning: after dendritic cell vaccination, including at tumor progression/relapse. The assay was immunoSEQ multiplex PCR, and TCRdb's table has in-frame clones only and misses some. The repertoire has roughly 80,000 clones, around 86% of them found once; the top ten carry approximately 2.2%. The sample was blood, taken after dendritic cell vaccination. These receptors came from a human donor with glioblastoma.

The sample holds a few counts of this clone. This chain joins TRBV10-3 and TRBJ1-3; D might be TRBD1 (5 bases). V was shortened by 11 bases and J by 0 bases, with 11 bases between the two germline ends. The CDR3 sequence is 13 residues long. Germline V lookup: CDR1 ENHRY, CDR2 SYGVKD. The DNA of the CDR3 is TGTGCCTCCAGGGAGGCCTCTGGAAACACCATATATTTT. Amino acid sequence: CASREASGNTIYF.

V and J are TRBV29-1 and TRBJ1-4, with D possibly being TRBD1 (5 bases). CDR3 size: 17 residues. CDR1 and CDR2 (germline): SQVTM, ANQGSEA. Between the trimmed V and J ends, which lost 4 bases and 0 bases, there was a span of 18 bases. CDR3 sequence reads: CSVAPSGAQTTNEKLFF. The CDR3 coding sequence is TGCAGCGTTGCTCCCTCTGGGGCACAGACAACTAATGAAAAACTGTTTTTT.

The genes are TRBV7-9 and TRBJ2-3; the match to TRBD1 covers 9 bases. The germline V gene encodes CDR1 SEHNR and CDR2 FQNEAQ (reference sequence). V shed 2 bases and J 3 bases; nucleotides not matched to a gene: 6. This CDR3 is 16 amino acids long. As DNA, the CDR3 is TGTGCCAGCAGCTTAACAGGGGGCCGACCTACAGATACGCAGTATTTT. This gives the protein CASSLTGGRPTDTQYF.

As regards this clone: At one of its ends the junction is not consistent with the germline gene, which may arise from a read error. The rearrangement joins TRBV9 to TRBJ1-2, with 7 bases identical to TRBD1. From germline, CDR1 is SGDLS and CDR2 YYNGEE. The CDR3 sequence is 13 residues long. CDR3 sequence: CASRGTAIYGCTF. The CDR3 DNA follows: TGTGCCAGCAGAGGGACAGCGATCTATGGCTGCACCTTC.

This chain connects TRBV5-1 to TRBJ2-3; 10 nucleotides line up with TRBD2. V was pared by 7 bases and J by 2 bases, with 7 bases of the junction left unmatched. The CDR3 is made up of 15 amino acids. The germline V gene has CDR1 SGHRS and CDR2 YFSETQ. The CDR3 sequence: CASRLAGDYTDTQYF. Here the CDR3 DNA reads TGCGCCAGCCGGCTAGCGGGGGATTACACAGATACGCAGTATTTT. Drawing the rest from reference TRBV5-1 and TRBJ2-3, the complete variable domain is KAGVTQTPRYLIKTRGQQVTLSCSPISGHRSVSWYQQTPGQGLQFLFEYFSETQRNKGNFPGRFSGRQFSNSRSEMNVSTLELGDSALYLCASRLAGDYTDTQYFGPGTRLTVL.

The chain links TRBV18 to TRBJ2-7; 7 nucleotides agree with TRBD1. CDR1 KGHSH and CDR2 LQKENI come from the germline V gene. The trim removed 6 bases at V and 3 bases at J, leaving 5 bases unmatched. The CDR3 sequence is 13 residues long. CDR3 residues: CASSETGSYEQYF. As DNA, the CDR3 is TGTGCCAGCTCCGAGACAGGGAGCTACGAGCAGTACTTC.

The chain has TRBV7-9 and TRBJ1-1; 9 positions agree with TRBD1. Trimming cost V 3 bases and J 3 bases; bases outside gene matches: 5. Germline CDR1 is SEHNR and CDR2 is FQNEAQ (reference sequence). The CDR3 consists of 15 residues. DNA for the CDR3: TGTGCCAGCAGCTTTTACAGGGGGCATGACACTGAAGCTTTCTTT. Its protein is CASSFYRGHDTEAFF.

The CDR3 DNA sequence: TGTGCCAGCTCACAAAGTCTCAGCGGGGGAGATGAGCAGTTCTTC. Its protein is CASSQSLSGGDEQFF. V usage is TRBV18 and J usage is TRBJ2-1; 8 bases agree with TRBD2. Trimming at V came to 4 bases and at J to 8 bases, leaving 10 bases not matched to a gene. The CDR3 extends over 15 amino acids. Per germline, CDR1 KGHSH and CDR2 LQKENI.

The chain couples TRBV11-2 to TRBJ2-7; 12 bases align to TRBD1. V dropped 4 bases and J dropped 1; count of bases not matched to a gene: 14. Germline assignment: CDR1 SGHAT and CDR2 FQNNGV. This CDR3 contains 19 residues. CDR3 sequence: CASSSRRDRGRPYSYEQYF. CDR3 nucleotide sequence: TGTGCCAGCAGCTCCCGCAGGGACAGGGGGCGTCCTTATTCCTACGAGCAGTACTTC.